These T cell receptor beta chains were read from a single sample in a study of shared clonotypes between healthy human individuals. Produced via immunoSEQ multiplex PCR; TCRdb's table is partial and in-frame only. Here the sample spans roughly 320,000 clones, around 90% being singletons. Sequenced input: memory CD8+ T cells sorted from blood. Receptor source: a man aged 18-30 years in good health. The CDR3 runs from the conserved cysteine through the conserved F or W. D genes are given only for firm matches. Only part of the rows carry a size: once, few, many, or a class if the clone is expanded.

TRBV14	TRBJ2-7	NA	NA	TGTGCCAGCAGCCAAGATTGGGAGCAGTACTTC	CASSQDWEQYF
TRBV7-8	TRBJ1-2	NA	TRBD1	TGTGCCAGCAGCGCCCGGGACAGACTTTTGACCTATGGCTACACCTTC	CASSARDRLLTYGYTF
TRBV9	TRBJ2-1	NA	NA	TGTGCCAGCAGCGTAGTGACAGAACCAAGCAATGAGCAGTTCTTC	CASSVVTEPSNEQFF
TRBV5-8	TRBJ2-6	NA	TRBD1	TGTGCCAGCAGTCCCGTGATTGGACAGGGGAGAAGCTCTGGGGCCAACGTCCTGACTTTC	CASSPVIGQGRSSGANVLTF
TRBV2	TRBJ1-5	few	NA	TGTGCCAGCACCCCTTGGGACGGGAGCAATCAGCCCCAGCATTTT	CASTPWDGSNQPQHF
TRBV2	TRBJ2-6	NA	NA	TGTGCCAGCAGTGCAATACAAAGTCGGGCCAACGTCCTGACTTTC	CASSAIQSRANVLTF
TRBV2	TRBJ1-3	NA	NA	TGTGCCACCGATCCGCAGGGAACGACCTCTGGAAACACCATATATTTT	CATDPQGTTSGNTIYF
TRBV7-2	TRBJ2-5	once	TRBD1	TGTGCCAGCAGCCAGACCCCGACAGGGGGGAAAGAGACCCAGTACTTC	CASSQTPTGGKETQYF
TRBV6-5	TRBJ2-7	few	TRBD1	TGTGCCAGCAGTACAGGGGGCTACGAGCAGTACTTC	CASSTGGYEQYF
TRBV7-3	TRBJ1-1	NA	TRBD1	TGTGCCAGCAGCTCTCAGGGGGCGAGGACTGAAGCTTTCTTT	CASSSQGARTEAFF
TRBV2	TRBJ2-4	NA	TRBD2	TGTGCCAGCAGTGCTCTAGCGGTTCAGTACTTC	CASSALAVQYF
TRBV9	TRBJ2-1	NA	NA	TGTGCCAGCAGCGTAGGCCAGACAGCCTACAATGAGCAGTTCTTC	CASSVGQTAYNEQFF
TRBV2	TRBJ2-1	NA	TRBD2	TGTGCCAGCAGGCTCCTAGCGGGAGACAATGAGCAGTTCTTC	CASRLLAGDNEQFF
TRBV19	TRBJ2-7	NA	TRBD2	TGTGCCAGTAGCCCGGGACTAGCCACCTACGAGCAGTACTTC	CASSPGLATYEQYF
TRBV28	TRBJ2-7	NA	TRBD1	TGTGCCAGCAGTTCCGACAGGGTTTTTCCCTACGAGCAGTACTTC	CASSSDRVFPYEQYF
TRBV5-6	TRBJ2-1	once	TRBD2	TGTGCCAGCAGCTTGGCACTAGCGGGAAGAGATGAGCAGTTCTTC	CASSLALAGRDEQFF
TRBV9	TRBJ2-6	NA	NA	TGTGCCAGCAGCGTAGGCGGCTCTGGGGCCAACGTCCTGACTTTC	CASSVGGSGANVLTF
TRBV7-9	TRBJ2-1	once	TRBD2	TGTGCCAGCAGCGCCGGACTAGCTTCAATCTTC	CASSAGLASIF
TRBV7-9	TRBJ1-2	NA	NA	TGTGCCAGCAGCCCTAGCCAGGGAGGCCCGGATGGCTACACCTTC	CASSPSQGGPDGYTF
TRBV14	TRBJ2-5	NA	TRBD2	TGTGCCAGCAGCCCAAGACTAGCGGGGAGCCAAGAGACCCAGTACTTC	CASSPRLAGSQETQYF
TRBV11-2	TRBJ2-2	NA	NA	TGTGCCAGCAGCTTAGTGACGGAAGGATCCGGGGAGCTGTTTTTT	CASSLVTEGSGELFF
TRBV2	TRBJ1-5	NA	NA	TGTGCCAGCAGTCCCGTCGTGGGTAATAGCAATCAGCCCCAGCATTTT	CASSPVVGNSNQPQHF
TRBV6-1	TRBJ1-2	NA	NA	TGTGCCAGCAGGATGGGTTTGTTTGGCTACACCTTC	CASRMGLFGYTF